The 2 T cell receptor beta chains reported below all come from one sample, sequenced in a study of technical replicates of blood from a handful of donors. The method was immunoSEQ multiplex PCR; TCRdb's version includes in-frame clones alone and lacks a portion of them. The table lists tens of thousands of clones, 95% to 98% of them singletons. The source material was T cells isolated from PBMCs. The receptor set was obtained from a human donor in good health.

V is TRBV5-1 and J is TRBJ2-2; 12 bases are a match to TRBD2. The CDR3 is 16 residues long. V lost 2 bases, J lost 3 bases, and 2 bases stayed unmatched. Per the germline V gene, CDR1 is SGHRS and CDR2 is YFSETQ. The CDR3 loop reads CASSFGTSGYTGELFF. CDR3 bases: TGCGCCAGCAGCTTTGGGACTAGCGGGTACACCGGGGAGCTGTTTTTT.

This clone was detected once. V is TRBV5-4 and J is TRBJ2-7; tentative D call: TRBD2 (5 bases). Germline V lookup: CDR1 SGHNT, CDR2 YYREEE (reference sequence). The CDR3 contains 15 residues. Trimming stripped 0 bases from V and 2 bases from J, with 12 bases between. CDR3 in amino acids: CASSLDAGLTYEQYF. DNA of the CDR3: TGTGCCAGCAGCTTGGATGCAGGACTTACCTACGAGCAGTACTTC.